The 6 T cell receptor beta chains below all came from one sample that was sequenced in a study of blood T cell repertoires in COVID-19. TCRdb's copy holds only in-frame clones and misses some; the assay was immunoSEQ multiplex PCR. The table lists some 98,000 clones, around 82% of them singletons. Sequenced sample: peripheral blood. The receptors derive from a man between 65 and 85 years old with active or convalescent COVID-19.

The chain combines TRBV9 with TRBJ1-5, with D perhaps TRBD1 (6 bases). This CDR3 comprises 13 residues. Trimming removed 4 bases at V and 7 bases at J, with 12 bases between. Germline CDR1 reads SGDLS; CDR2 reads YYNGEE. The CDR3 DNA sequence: TGTGCCAGCAGCCAGGGGTTGGAACAGCCCCAGCATTTT. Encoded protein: CASSQGLEQPQHF.

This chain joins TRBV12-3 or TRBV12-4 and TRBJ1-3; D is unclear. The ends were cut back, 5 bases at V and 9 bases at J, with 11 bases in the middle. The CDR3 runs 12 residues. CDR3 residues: CASSVPGTTIYF. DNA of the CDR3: TGTGCCAGCAGTGTCCCCGGTACCACCATATATTTT.

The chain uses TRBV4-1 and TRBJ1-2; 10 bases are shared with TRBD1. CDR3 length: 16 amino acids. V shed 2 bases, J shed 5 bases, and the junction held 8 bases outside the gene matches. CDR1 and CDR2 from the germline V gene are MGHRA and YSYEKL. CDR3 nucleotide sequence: TGCGCCAGCAGCCAATCAGGGGACAGGGGCCCTTATGGCTACACCTTC. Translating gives CASSQSGDRGPYGYTF.

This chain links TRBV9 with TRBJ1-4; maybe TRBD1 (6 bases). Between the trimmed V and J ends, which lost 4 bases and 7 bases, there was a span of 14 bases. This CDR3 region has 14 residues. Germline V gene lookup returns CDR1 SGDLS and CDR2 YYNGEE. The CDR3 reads CASSKGQFGEKLFF. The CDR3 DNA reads TGTGCCAGCAGCAAAGGACAGTTCGGTGAAAAACTGTTTTTT.

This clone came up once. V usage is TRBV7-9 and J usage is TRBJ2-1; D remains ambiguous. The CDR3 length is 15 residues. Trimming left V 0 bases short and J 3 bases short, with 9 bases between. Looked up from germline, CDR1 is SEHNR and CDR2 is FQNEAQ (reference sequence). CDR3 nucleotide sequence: TGTGCCAGCAGCTTAGCGCCCTCACTCTACAATGAGCAGTTCTTC. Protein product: CASSLAPSLYNEQFF.

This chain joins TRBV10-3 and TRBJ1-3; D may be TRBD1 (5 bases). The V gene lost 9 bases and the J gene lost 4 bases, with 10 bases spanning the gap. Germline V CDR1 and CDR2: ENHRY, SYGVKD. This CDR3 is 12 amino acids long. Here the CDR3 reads CAMQGSGNTIYF. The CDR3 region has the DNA TGTGCCATGCAGGGTTCAGGAAACACCATATATTTT.